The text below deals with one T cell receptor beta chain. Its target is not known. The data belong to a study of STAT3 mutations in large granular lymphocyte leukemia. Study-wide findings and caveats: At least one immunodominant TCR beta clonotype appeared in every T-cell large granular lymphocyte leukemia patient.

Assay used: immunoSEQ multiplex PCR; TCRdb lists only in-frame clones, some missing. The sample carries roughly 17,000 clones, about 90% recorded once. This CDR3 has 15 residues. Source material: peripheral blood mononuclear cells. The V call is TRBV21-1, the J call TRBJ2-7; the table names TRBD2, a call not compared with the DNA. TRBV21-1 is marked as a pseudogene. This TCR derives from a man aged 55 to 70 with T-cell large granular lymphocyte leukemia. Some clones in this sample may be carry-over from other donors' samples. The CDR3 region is CASSKSSVPLYEQYF. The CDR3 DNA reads TGTGCCAGCAGCAAATCGAGTGTGCCACTCTACGAGCAGTACTTC.